Listed below are T cell receptor beta chains from one sample, sequenced in a study of CD8+ T cells in alopecia areata. The method was immunoSEQ multiplex PCR; TCRdb's version includes in-frame clones alone and lacks a portion of them. The table records 110,000 or so clones, roughly 55% of them present only once. The sequenced sample was NKG2D-low CD8+ T cells sorted from blood. The receptors stem from a human donor with alopecia areata. CDR3s include the opening cysteine and the closing phenylalanine or tryptophan. The order of the fields is V gene, CDR3 protein.

TRBV5-5 | CASSQSSGRIPGETQYF
TRBV19 | CASSIGQGASTEAFF
TRBV27 | CASSSLTSGRTWGDIQYF
TRBV2 | CASTPIIGEGNQPQHF
TRBV28 | CASSPGQGSSYEQYF
TRBV4-2 | CASSQAAGGELESSYEQYF
TRBV6-5 | CASSYSGTGEQYF
TRBV27 | CASSWGQNYGYTF
TRBV7-6 | CASSSGLGSYEQYF
TRBV29-1 | CSVEDPLLGPQETQYF
TRBV5-1 | CASSSPGELFF
TRBV28 | CASSQDGYEQYF
TRBV7-9 | CASSPILSYEQYF
TRBV7-9 | CASSSIRGQATQDTQYF
TRBV7-9 | CASSLGANIQYF
TRBV5-1 | CASSGGIEAFF
TRBV14 | CASSIVNGEKLFF
TRBV27 | CASSGLDSYQETQYF
TRBV28 | CASSPTPSGRSEQYF
TRBV29-1 | CSVASGRLYEQYF
TRBV27 | CASSLRDRSREQYF
TRBV7-8 | CASSLGGGPGELFF
TRBV6-5 | CASSPSAGVEQFF